What follows is one T cell receptor (beta chain) and its context. TCR beta CDR3 was sequenced at survey depth on immunoSEQ. Assay: immunoSEQ multiplex PCR; the TCRdb copy retains only in-frame clones and omits some. The sample holds tens of thousands of clones, over 70% seen once. The data were taken from a study of CD8 T cell repertoires and HIV-1 epitope variants. Germline assignment: CDR1 SQVTM and CDR2 ANQGSEA. This CDR3 comprises 12 residues. The V end lost 4 bases, the J end lost 1 base, and 7 bases lay between the germline ends. This sequence joins TRBV29-1 and TRBJ1-1; D remains unclear. Input material: uncultured baseline CD8+ T cells from peripheral blood mononuclear cells (PBMCs). The TCR was taken from a male donor with HIV. CDR3 DNA: TGCAGCGTTGTCCGAAGGAACACTGAAGCTTTCTTT. It yields the protein CSVVRRNTEAFF.